This entry lists 16 T cell receptor beta chains sequenced from one sample in a study of response to subunit inactivated influenza vaccine. TCRdb used MiXCR to reprocess the RT-PCR reads, holding one entry per CDR3 protein. Of about 520,000 distinct CDR3 sequences in the sample, 25% were seen once. Sequencing was performed on CD4+ T cells sorted from PBMCs, taken 4 to 6 days after vaccination. The source of these receptors is a man in his fifties or sixties who received an inactivated influenza vaccine.

The chain has TRBV11-2 and TRBJ2-3; D might be TRBD1 or TRBD2, each matching 5 bases. The CDR3 totals 19 residues. Germline V lookup: CDR1 SGHAT, CDR2 FQNNGV. Trimming took 2 bases from V and 0 from J, leaving 21 bases between them. The CDR3 DNA is TGTGCCAGCAGCTTAAGAGTTATGTCGGGGCGTGGGAGCACAGATACGCAGTATTTT. It codes for CASSLRVMSGRGSTDTQYF.

This clonotype was counted a few times. J is TRBJ2-2 and V is TRBV3-1; 13 bases agree with TRBD2. The CDR3 contains 18 residues. Trimming took 4 bases from V and 4 from J; bases not matched to a gene: 9. Germline CDR1 and CDR2: LGHDT and YNNKEL (reference sequence). The CDR3 protein is CASSPPTSGGAVTGELFF. In nucleotides, the CDR3 is TGTGCCAGCAGCCCTCCCACTAGCGGGGGGGCCGTCACCGGGGAGCTGTTTTTT.

The DNA for the CDR3 is TGTGCCAGCAGTACTAACCCGGGACAGGGGATCACTGAAGCTTTCTTT. As protein: CASSTNPGQGITEAFF. The chain employs TRBV7-9 and TRBJ1-1; 10 positions match TRBD1. The CDR3 consists of 16 residues. Trimming cost V 6 bases and J 4 bases; bases outside gene matches: 11. Germline V gene lookup returns CDR1 SEHNR and CDR2 FQNEAQ (reference sequence).

The genes are TRBV15 and TRBJ1-1; 10 bases are a match to TRBD1. V lost 3 bases and J lost 3; bases outside the gene matches: 4. The CDR3 covers 15 residues. Germline lookup yields CDR1 LNHNV and CDR2 YYDKDF (reference sequence). The CDR3 nucleotides are TGTGCCACCAGCAGCGACAGGGGGCAGGACACTGAAGCTTTCTTT. This gives the protein CATSSDRGQDTEAFF.

This clonotype was picked up a small number of times. The chain carries TRBV5-1 and TRBJ2-7; a possible D gene is TRBD2 (5 bases). With 0 bases removed from V and 3 bases from J, the gap between germline ends came to 13 bases. The CDR3 runs to 15 residues. From germline, CDR1 is SGHRS and CDR2 YFSETQ. The CDR3, as DNA: TGCGCCAGCAGCTTGGCTCTAGCCTCCCGCTACGAGCAGTACTTC. This encodes CASSLALASRYEQYF.

V gene TRBV20-1 combines with J gene TRBJ2-3, with 9 bases that match TRBD1. The junction had 12 bases not matched to a gene; V was cut back by 6 bases and J by 2 bases. This CDR3 has 16 amino acids. CDR1 and CDR2 from the germline V gene are DFQATT and SNEGSKA (reference sequence). This CDR3 reads CSATPGGQGITDTQYF. CDR3 DNA sequence: TGCAGTGCCACACCAGGCGGACAGGGGATCACAGATACGCAGTATTTT.

The chain is built from TRBV6-2 or TRBV6-3 and TRBJ2-5; maybe TRBD1 (6 bases). V was shortened by 0 bases and J by 0 bases, with 8 bases between the two germline ends. The CDR3 extends over 15 amino acids. The germline gives CDR1 MNHEY, CDR2 SVGEGT. CDR3 sequence: CASSYSGAYQETQYF. The CDR3 coding sequence is TGTGCCAGCAGTTACTCGGGGGCGTACCAAGAGACCCAGTACTTC.

This clonotype has a handful of counts. The chain carries TRBV9 and TRBJ1-5, with TRBD1 matching over 7 bases. CDR1 SGDLS and CDR2 YYNGEE come from the germline V gene. Trimming at V came to 4 bases and at J to 0 bases, leaving 16 bases not matched to a gene. The CDR3 has 19 residues. CDR3 sequence reads: CASSRTSGTDFYSNQPQHF. The CDR3 DNA reads TGTGCCAGCAGCCGCACCTCCGGGACAGACTTTTATAGCAATCAGCCCCAGCATTTT.

V usage is TRBV29-1 and J usage is TRBJ2-7, with a weak D call TRBD1 (7 bases). This CDR3 contains 14 residues. Germline V lookup: CDR1 SQVTM, CDR2 ANQGSEA. The V end was cut by 0 bases, the J end by 1 base, with 10 bases between. In DNA form, the CDR3 reads TGCAGCGTTGAAGAGCGGGACAGTTCCTACGAGCAGTACTTC. Its protein is CSVEERDSSYEQYF.

The rearrangement links TRBV12-3 or TRBV12-4 to TRBJ2-1; tentatively, D is TRBD2 (5 bases). CDR3 length: 16 residues. Trimming removed 5 bases at V and 0 bases at J, with 14 bases between. The CDR3 reads CASSREAESSYNEQFF. The CDR3, as DNA: TGTGCCAGCAGTAGAGAAGCGGAGAGCTCCTACAATGAGCAGTTCTTC.

This clonotype was seen a few times. The chain carries TRBV11-2 and TRBJ2-5; D is perhaps TRBD1 or TRBD2 (5 bases each). V shed 5 bases and J shed 1 base, with 29 bases lying between them. Per germline, CDR1 SGHAT and CDR2 FQNNGV. This CDR3 comprises 20 residues. The CDR3 DNA reads TGTGCCAGCAGCCGATCCGGGACGAACTTTACCTTGACGCTCCAAGAGACCCAGTACTTC. It specifies CASSRSGTNFTLTLQETQYF.

The CDR3 protein is CATSKGLAGGVSNEQFF. Here the CDR3 DNA reads TGTGCCACCAGCAAAGGACTAGCGGGAGGTGTTAGCAATGAGCAGTTCTTC. This sequence joins TRBV15 and TRBJ2-1; 14 bases fit TRBD2. This CDR3 has 17 residues. J was trimmed by 6 bases and V by 4 bases; bases with no gene match: 8. Germline V lookup: CDR1 LNHNV, CDR2 YYDKDF (reference sequence).

This CDR3 reads CSARAHVTDTQYF. CDR3 bases: TGCAGTGCTAGAGCGCACGTTACAGATACGCAGTATTTT. The chain links TRBV20-1 to TRBJ2-3, with D hard to call. The CDR3 length is 13 residues. Per germline, CDR1 DFQATT and CDR2 SNEGSKA (reference sequence). Deletions cut 1 base from V and 3 bases from J, with 8 bases between.

V is TRBV5-1 and J is TRBJ2-1; no definite D call. V was pared by 3 bases and J by 5 bases, with 15 bases between. The CDR3 totals 15 residues. In germline, CDR1 is SGHRS, CDR2 YFSETQ. CDR3 residues: CASSSDGLTHNEQFF. In DNA form, the CDR3 reads TGCGCCAGCAGCTCGGACGGCCTAACCCACAATGAGCAGTTCTTC.

In its sample, this clonotype was seen a few times. This rearrangement joins TRBV29-1 to TRBJ2-4, with 7 bases that match TRBD2. The germline gives CDR1 SQVTM, CDR2 ANQGSEA. The CDR3 extends over 15 amino acids. V gave up 4 bases and J gave up 4 bases; unmatched junction bases: 10. The CDR3 DNA sequence: TGCAGCGTTGGGATAGCGGGCGTGGGTAAAAACATTCAGTACTTC. It is translated as CSVGIAGVGKNIQYF.

In this sample, this clonotype turned up many times. This chain links TRBV4-1 with TRBJ1-5; perhaps TRBD1 as D (5 bases). Trimming cost V 3 bases and J 3 bases, with 12 bases left between them. This CDR3 contains 15 residues. Per germline, CDR1 MGHRA and CDR2 YSYEKL. The CDR3 sequence is CASSQGDADNQPQHF. For the CDR3, the DNA is TGCGCCAGCAGCCAGGGGGACGCTGACAATCAGCCCCAGCATTTT.